The clone carrying this T cell receptor beta chain was observed a handful of times. The target antigen is unknown. Time point described: sample taken at primary tumor resection. Unsorted whole RNA of tumor, nontumor lung or frozen PBMC was sequenced. The sample comes from a study of spatial heterogeneity in lung cancer. Study-wide findings and caveats: Ubiquitous expanded tumor TCRs surfaced in blood more at resection than they did at follow-up.

The V gene end was trimmed by 4 bases and the J gene end by 8 bases; junction bases not matched to a gene: 3. The CDR3 length is 14 residues. CDR1 and CDR2 (germline): SGHRS, YFSETQ. TCRdb processed the 5' RACE reads anew with MiXCR; each CDR3 protein has one entry. Seen here are tens of thousands of distinct CDR3 sequences, about 12% observed once, and the top ten hold just over 40%. This receptor was identified in a male donor with early-stage non-small cell lung cancer. Sequences were derived from PBMCs, sampled at surgery. The genes are TRBV5-1 and TRBJ2-1; 13 nucleotides agree with TRBD2. The CDR3 reads CASSLGLAGDEQFF. CDR3 sequence (DNA): TGCGCCAGCAGCCTAGGACTAGCGGGAGATGAGCAGTTCTTC.